What follows describes a single TCR beta chain. This clone's antigen is unknown. No per-base quality is available; no much larger clone lies one base away. The CDR3 regions of human TCRbeta chains were analyzed by immunosequencing. Per the authors' processing: TCRs in the repertoires were compared against a reference library of SARS-CoV-2-specific TCRs that had been generated with the MIRA antigen-specificity platform. Breadth was defined as the fraction of unique TCRs that were SARS-CoV-2-associated. Depth was defined as the fraction of total T cells that were SARS-CoV-2-associated. Using the MIRA data, each spike-specific TCR was mapped to the spike region that the TCR reacts to and placed in a CD4 or CD8 class. Log10-transformed breadth and depth values were compared by one-way ANOVA with Sidak's multiple comparisons tests. TCRdb limited this immuneACCESS table to in-frame rearrangements with V and J called. A share of clones is missing; checked studies link under half to unresolved V genes, and the rest is unexplained. For V, J and clone size, that table is used; D and trimming come from the DNA. Counted in this sample were 130,000 to 150,000 clones; about 92% of them appeared once. Around 12% of the sample rests with the top ten.

The CDR3, from cysteine to phenylalanine, totals 14 residues. The CDR3 DNA has 42 bases and is translated from base 1. V drops 3 bases and J drops 0 bases, leaving 6 bases in between. Sequences SGDLS (CDR1) and YYNGEE (CDR2) are obtained from the germline V gene. This sample is part of a study of T cell responses to AZD1222 COVID-19 vaccine (dated by TCRdb to 2020 to 2022). Background for the entire study: A total of roughly 240 trial participants underwent TCR sequencing, of whom some 210 received two doses of AZD1222 and about 25 received two doses of the MenACWY control vaccine. Enrollment into the trials was organized by age into subgroups of 18-55, 56-69 and 70-plus years, and those subgroups contained roughly 150, 30 and 60 TCR-sequenced participants, respectively.

Study-wide findings and limitations: Vaccine-associated CD4 TCRs spanned the whole spike protein, with dominant responses in regions 160-218 and 743-854. In the small 56-69-year group, the increase in depth fell short of significance, most likely because of low power. Conclusions about previously exposed vaccinees are limited, since just six AZD1222 recipients were seropositive for SARS-CoV-2 at baseline. A significant rise in spike-specific TCR breadth and depth was observed after two AZD1222 doses relative to day 0 and relative to MenACWY recipients. Because no day 14 peak-response samples were available, the repertoires could be characterized only after the peak T cell response. Nearly half of unique spike-specific TCRs reportedly recognized epitopes outside regions mutated in the B.1.351 and B.1.1.7 variants. Most participants were white British and females outnumbered males, and the authors suggested that clonal diversity may have been underestimated.

The sample's time point label, in plain terms: sample from adult after SARS-CoV-2 infection, after symptom onset. Two convalescent COVID-19 patients, sampled after symptom onset from adults with prior SARS-CoV-2 infection, were also TCR-sequenced for comparison. The rearrangement combines TRBV9 with TRBJ2-2; no D gene is confidently identified. This specimen consisted of peripheral blood, obtained after recovery from COVID-19. This receptor was identified in an adult who had recovered from COVID-19. The base sequence is TGTGCCAGCAGCGGGCTAGCGAACACCGGGGAGCTGTTTTTT. This gives the protein CASSGLANTGELFF.